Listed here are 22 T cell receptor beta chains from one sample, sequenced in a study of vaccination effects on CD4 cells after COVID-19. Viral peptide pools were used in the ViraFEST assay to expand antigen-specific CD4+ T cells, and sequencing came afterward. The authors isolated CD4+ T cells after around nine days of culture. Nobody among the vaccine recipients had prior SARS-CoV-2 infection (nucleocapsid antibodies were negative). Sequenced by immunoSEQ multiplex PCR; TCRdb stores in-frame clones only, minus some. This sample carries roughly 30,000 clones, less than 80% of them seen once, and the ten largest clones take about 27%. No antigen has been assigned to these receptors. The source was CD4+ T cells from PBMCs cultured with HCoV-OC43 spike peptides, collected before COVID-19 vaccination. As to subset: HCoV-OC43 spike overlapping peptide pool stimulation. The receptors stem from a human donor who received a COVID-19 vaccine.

The CDR3 loop reads CAWSVDSQETQYF. As DNA, the CDR3 is TGTGCCTGGAGTGTGGACTCCCAAGAGACCCAGTACTTC. This chain uses TRBV30 with TRBJ2-5; a possible D gene is TRBD2 (5 bases). The germline gives CDR1 GTSNPN, CDR2 SVGIG (reference sequence). Trimming stripped 0 bases from V and 1 base from J, with 6 bases between. There are 13 residues in the CDR3.

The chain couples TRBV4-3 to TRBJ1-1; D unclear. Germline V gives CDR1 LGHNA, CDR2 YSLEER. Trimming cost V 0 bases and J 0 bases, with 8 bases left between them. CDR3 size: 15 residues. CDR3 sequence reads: CASSQERSVNTEAFF. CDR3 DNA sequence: TGCGCCAGCAGCCAAGAGCGGTCCGTGAACACTGAAGCTTTCTTT.

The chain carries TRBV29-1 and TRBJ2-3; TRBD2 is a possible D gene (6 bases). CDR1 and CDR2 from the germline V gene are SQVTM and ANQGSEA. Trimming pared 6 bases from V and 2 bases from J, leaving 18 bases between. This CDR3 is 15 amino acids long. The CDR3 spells CSVMGVGDSTDTQYF. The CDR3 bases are TGCAGCGTGATGGGGGTAGGGGACTCCACAGATACGCAGTATTTT.

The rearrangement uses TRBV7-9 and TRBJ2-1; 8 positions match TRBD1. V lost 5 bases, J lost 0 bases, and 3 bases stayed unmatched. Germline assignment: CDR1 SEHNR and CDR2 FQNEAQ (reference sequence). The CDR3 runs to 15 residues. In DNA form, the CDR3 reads TGTGCCAGCAGCCGACAGGGGAGCTCCTACAATGAGCAGTTCTTC. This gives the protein CASSRQGSSYNEQFF.

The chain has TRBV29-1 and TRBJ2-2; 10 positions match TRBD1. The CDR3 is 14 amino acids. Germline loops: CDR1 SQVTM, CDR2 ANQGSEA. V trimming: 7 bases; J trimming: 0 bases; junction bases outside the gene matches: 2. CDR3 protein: CSADRGPNTGELFF. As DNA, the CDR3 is TGCAGCGCTGACAGGGGGCCGAACACCGGGGAGCTGTTTTTT.

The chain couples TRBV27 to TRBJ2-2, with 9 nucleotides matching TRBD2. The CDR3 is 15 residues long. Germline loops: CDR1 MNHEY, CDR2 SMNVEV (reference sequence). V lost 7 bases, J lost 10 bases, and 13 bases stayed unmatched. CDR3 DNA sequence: TGTGCCAGCACCCTAAGGGCTAGCGGGGCTTCGGAGCTGTTTTTT. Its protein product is CASTLRASGASELFF.

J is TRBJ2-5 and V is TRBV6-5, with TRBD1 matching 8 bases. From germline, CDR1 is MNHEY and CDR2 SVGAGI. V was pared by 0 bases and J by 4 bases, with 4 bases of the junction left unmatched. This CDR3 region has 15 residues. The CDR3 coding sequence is TGTGCCAGCAGTTACTCCAGGGGGCGGACAGAGACCCAGTACTTC. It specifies CASSYSRGRTETQYF.

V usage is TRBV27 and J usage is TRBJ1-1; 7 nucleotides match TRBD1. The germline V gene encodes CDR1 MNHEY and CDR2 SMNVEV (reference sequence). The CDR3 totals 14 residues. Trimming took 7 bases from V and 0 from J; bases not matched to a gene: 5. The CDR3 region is CASTTTGMNTEAFF. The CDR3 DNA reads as TGTGCCAGCACCACGACAGGGATGAACACTGAAGCTTTCTTT.

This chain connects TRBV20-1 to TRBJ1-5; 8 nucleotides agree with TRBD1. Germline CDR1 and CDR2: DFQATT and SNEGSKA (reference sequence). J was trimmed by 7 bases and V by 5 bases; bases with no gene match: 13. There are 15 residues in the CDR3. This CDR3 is CSAGGQGGLRQPQHF. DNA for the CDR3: TGCAGTGCTGGTGGACAGGGAGGGTTAAGGCAGCCCCAGCATTTT.

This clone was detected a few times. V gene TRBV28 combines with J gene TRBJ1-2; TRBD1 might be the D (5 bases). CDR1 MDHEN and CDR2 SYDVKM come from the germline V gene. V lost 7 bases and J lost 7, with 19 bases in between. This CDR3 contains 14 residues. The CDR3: CASTPSRGSGGYTF. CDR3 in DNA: TGTGCCAGCACCCCTTCTAGGGGATCTGGTGGCTACACCTTC.

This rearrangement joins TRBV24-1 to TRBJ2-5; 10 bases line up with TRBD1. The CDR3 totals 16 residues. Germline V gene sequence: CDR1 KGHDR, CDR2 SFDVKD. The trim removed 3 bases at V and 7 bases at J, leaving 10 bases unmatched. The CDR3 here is CATSDTDRGTPGTQYF. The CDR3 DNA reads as TGTGCCACCAGTGATACGGACAGGGGGACTCCGGGGACCCAGTACTTC.

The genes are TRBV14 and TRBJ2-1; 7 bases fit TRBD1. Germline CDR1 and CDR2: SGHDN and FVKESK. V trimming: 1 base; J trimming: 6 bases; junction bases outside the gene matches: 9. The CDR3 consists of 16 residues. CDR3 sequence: CASSQAGRGFGNEQFF. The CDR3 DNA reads TGTGCCAGCAGCCAAGCTGGCAGGGGGTTCGGCAATGAGCAGTTCTTC. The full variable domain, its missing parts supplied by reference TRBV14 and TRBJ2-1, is EAGVTQFPSHSVIEKGQTVTLRCDPISGHDNLYWYRRVMGKEIKFLLHFVKESKQDESGMPNNRFLAERTGGTYSTLKVQPAELEDSGVYFCASSQAGRGFGNEQFFGPGTRLTVL.

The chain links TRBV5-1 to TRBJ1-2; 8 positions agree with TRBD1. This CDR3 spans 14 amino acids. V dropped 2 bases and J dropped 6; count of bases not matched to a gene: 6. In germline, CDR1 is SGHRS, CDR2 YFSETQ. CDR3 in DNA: TGCGCCAGCAGCTTCCAGGGGGCGAAGGATGGCTACACCTTC. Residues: CASSFQGAKDGYTF.

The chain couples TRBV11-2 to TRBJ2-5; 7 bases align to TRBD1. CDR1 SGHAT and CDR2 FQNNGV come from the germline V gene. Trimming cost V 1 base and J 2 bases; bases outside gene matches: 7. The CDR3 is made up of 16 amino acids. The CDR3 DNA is TGTGCCAGCAGCTTAGGATGGGACAGCCGACAAGAGACCCAGTACTTC. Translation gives CASSLGWDSRQETQYF.

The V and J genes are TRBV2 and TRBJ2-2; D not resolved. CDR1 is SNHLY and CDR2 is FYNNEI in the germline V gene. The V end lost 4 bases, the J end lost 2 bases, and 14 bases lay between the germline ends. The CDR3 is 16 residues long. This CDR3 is CASSARFRFNTGELFF. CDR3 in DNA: TGTGCCAGCAGTGCTAGATTCAGATTTAACACCGGGGAGCTGTTTTTT.

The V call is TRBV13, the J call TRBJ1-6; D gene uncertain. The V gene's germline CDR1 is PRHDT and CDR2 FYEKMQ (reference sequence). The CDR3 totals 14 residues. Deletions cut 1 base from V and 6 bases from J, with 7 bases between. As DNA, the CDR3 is TGTGCCAGCAGCTTAGTAGGTGGTAATTCACCCCTCCACTTT. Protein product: CASSLVGGNSPLHF.

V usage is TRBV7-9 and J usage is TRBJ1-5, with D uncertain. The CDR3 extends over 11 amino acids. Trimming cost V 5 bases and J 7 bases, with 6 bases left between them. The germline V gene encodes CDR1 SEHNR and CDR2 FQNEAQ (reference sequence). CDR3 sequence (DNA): TGTGCCAGCAGCGTCAGGCAGCCCCAGCATTTT. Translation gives CASSVRQPQHF.

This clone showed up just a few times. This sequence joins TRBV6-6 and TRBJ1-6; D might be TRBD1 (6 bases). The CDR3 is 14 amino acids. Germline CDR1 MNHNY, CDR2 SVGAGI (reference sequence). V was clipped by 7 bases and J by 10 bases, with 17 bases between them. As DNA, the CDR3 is TGTGCCAGCACCGCCGGGGGCTTCCGGTCACCCCTCCACTTT. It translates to CASTAGGFRSPLHF.

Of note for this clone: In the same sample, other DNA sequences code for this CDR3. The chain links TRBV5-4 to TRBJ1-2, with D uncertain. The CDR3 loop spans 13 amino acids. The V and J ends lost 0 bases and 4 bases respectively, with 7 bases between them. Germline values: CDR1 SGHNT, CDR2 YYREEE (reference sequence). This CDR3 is CASSLEGPYGYTF. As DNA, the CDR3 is TGTGCCAGCAGCTTGGAAGGACCCTATGGCTACACCTTC.

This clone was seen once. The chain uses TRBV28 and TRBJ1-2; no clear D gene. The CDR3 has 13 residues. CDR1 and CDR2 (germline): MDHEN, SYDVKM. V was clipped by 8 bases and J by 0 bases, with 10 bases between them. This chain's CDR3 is CASSSGANYGYTF. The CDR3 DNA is TGTGCCAGCTCGAGCGGTGCTAACTATGGCTACACCTTC.

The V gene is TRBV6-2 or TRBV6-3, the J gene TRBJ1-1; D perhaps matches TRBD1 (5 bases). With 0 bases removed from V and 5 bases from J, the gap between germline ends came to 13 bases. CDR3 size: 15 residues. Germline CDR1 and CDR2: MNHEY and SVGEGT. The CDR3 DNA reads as TGTGCCAGCAGTTACTCATCGGGGGGGTGGACTGAAGCTTTCTTT. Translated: CASSYSSGGWTEAFF.

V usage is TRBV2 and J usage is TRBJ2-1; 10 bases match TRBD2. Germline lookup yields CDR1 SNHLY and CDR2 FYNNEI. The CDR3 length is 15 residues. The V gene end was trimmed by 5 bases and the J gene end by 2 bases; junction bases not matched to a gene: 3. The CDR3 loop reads CASSLAGATYNEQFF. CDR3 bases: TGTGCCAGCAGTCTAGCGGGAGCTACCTACAATGAGCAGTTCTTC.